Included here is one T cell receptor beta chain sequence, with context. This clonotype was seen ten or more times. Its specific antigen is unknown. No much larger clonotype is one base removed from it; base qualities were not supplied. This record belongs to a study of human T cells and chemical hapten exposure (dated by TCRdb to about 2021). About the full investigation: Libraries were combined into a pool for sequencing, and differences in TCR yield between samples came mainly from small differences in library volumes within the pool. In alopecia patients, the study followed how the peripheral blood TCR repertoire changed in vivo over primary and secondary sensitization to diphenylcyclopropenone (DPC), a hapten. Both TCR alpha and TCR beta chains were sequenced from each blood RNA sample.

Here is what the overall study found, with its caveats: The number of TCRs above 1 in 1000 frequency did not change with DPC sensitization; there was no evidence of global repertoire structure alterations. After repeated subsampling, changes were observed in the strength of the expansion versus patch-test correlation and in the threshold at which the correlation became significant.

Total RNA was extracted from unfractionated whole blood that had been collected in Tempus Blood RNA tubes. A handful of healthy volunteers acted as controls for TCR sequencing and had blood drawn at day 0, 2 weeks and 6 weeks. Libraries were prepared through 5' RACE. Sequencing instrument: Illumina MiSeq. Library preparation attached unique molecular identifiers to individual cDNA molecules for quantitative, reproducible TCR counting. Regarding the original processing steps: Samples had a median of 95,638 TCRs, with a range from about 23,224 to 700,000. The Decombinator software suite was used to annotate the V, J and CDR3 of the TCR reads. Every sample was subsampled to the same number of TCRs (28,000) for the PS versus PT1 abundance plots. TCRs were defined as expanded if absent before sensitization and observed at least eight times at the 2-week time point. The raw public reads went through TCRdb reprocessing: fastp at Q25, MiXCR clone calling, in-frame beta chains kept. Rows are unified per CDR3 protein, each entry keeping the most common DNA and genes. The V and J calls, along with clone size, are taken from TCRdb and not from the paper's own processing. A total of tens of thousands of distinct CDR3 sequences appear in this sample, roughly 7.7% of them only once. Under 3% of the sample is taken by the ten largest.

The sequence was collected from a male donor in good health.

This receptor carries the CDR3 CASSSQTSGGANEQFF. The sequenced DNA: TGCGCCAGCAGCAGTCAGACTAGCGGGGGGGCAAATGAGCAGTTCTTC. The rearranged chain carries TRBV5-1 and TRBJ2-1, with 14 bases aligning to TRBD2. From cysteine to phenylalanine, the CDR3 is 16 amino acids long. This entry keeps only the CDR3 DNA: 48 bases, framed from base 1. Looking up the germline V gene yields CDR1 SGHRS and CDR2 YFSETQ. V has 4 bases trimmed and J has 7 bases trimmed; junction bases matching no gene number 7.